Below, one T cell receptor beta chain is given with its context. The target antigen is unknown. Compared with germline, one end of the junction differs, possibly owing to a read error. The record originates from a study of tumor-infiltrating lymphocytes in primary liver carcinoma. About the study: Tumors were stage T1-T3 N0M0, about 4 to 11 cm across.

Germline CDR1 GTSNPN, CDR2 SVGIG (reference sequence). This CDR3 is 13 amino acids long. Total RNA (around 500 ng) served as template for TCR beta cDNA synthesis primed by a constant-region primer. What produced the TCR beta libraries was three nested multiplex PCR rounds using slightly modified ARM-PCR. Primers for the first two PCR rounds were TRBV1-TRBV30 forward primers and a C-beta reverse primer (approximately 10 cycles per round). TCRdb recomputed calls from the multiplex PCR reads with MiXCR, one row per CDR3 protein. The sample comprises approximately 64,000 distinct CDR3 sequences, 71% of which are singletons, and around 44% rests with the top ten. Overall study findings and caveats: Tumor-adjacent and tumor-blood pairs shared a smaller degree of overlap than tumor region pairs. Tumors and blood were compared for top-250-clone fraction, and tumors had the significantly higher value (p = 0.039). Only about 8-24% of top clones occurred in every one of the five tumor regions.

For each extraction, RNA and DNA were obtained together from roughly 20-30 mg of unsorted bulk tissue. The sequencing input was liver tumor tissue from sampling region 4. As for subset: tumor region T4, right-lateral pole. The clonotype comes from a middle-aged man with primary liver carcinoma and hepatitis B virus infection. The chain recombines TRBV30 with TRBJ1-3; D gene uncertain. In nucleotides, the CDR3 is TGTACCTGGAGTGTAAATGGCCGAAACATCATATATTTT. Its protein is CTWSVNGRNIIYF.